This T cell receptor (beta chain) was obtained from a study of glioma-infiltrating T cells. Regarding this clonotype: Its target is unknown.

The CDR3 length is 15 residues. Germline CDR1 SGHNT, CDR2 YYREEE (reference sequence). After removal of 5 bases from V and 4 bases from J, the junction contained 10 bases not matched to a gene. TCR alpha and beta CDR3 regions were amplified from RNA using iRepertoire nested multiplex PCR. One entry per CDR3 protein, called by TCRdb with MiXCR from the multiplex PCR reads. The sample lists 400,000 or so distinct CDR3 sequences; about two fifths were seen once. Study conclusions and caveats: Tissue-blood divergence was below expectation in non-neoplastic patients, above in gliomas.

Specimen: glioma tissue, nonneoplastic brain tissue, or PBMCs (not recorded which). The rearrangement uses TRBV5-4 and TRBJ1-2; 8 positions match TRBD1. This receptor was obtained from a human donor with low-grade glioma or glioblastoma, undergoing nonglioma brain surgery, or in good health (not recorded which). CDR3 bases: TGTGCCAGCAGTTCCCGATCCGGGACAGGCTATGGCTACACCTTC. Translation: CASSSRSGTGYGYTF. Drawing the rest from reference TRBV5-4 and TRBJ1-2, the complete variable domain is ETGVTQSPTHLIKTRGQQVTLRCSSQSGHNTVSWYQQALGQGPQFIFQYYREEENGRGNFPPRFSGLQFPNYSSELNVNALELDDSALYLCASSSRSGTGYGYTFGSGTRLTVV.